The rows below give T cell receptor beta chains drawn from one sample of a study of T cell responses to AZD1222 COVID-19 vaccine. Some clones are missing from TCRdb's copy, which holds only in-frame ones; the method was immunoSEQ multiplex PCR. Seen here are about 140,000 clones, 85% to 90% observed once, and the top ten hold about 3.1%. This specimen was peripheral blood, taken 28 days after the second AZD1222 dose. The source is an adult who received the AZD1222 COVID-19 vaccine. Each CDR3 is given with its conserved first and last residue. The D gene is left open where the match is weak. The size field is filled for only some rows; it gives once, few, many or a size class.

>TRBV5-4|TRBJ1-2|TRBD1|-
TGTGCCAGCAGCCCAGACAGGGTTGGCGGCTACACCTTC
CASSPDRVGGYTF
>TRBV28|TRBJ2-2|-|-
TGTGCCAGCAACCGGGTTACCGGGGAGCTGTTTTTT
CASNRVTGELFF
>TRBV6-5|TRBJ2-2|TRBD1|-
TGTGCCAGCAGTTACGGTCAGGGGGCGGCACGAAAGCTGTTTTTT
CASSYGQGAARKLFF
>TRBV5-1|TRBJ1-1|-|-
TGCGCCAGCAGCTTAGCAGGGATGAACACTGAAGCTTTCTTT
CASSLAGMNTEAFF
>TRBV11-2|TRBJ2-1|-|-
TGTGCCAGCAGCTTAGGAGCCAGCGATGAGCAGTTCTTC
CASSLGASDEQFF
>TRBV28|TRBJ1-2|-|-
TGTGCCAGCAGCCCACATACAGGGAGTGGGGGTGGCTACACCTTC
CASSPHTGSGGGYTF
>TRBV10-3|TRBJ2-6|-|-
TGTGCCATCAGTGAGTCAAGGGCTGGGGCCAACGTCCTGACTTTC
CAISESRAGANVLTF
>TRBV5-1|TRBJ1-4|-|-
TGCGCCAGCAGCCAGACAGCAACTAATGAAAAACTGTTTTTT
CASSQTATNEKLFF
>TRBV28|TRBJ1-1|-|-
TGTGCCAGCATAATCGGCGGGGGCGTTCCCCCCTCCGCTGAAGCTTTCTTT
CASIIGGGVPPSAEAFF
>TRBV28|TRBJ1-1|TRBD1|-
TGTGCCAGCAGTTTTCCGACAGGGGGTAAAAACACTGAAGCTTTCTTT
CASSFPTGGKNTEAFF
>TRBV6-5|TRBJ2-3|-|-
TGTGCCAGCAGTCGAGCTCCCGCGGATGGAGATACGCAGTATTTT
CASSRAPADGDTQYF
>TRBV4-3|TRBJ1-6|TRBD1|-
TGCGCCAGCAGCCGAGACAGGGGTCGTTCCTCACCCCTCCACTTT
CASSRDRGRSSPLHF
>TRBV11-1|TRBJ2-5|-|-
TGTGCCAGCAGTTCCGGGACCGGGGAGACCCAGTACTTC
CASSSGTGETQYF
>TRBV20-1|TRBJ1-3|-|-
TGCAGTGCTCCGCGGGGAAACACCATATATTTT
CSAPRGNTIYF
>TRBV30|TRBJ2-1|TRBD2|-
TGTGCCTGGAGTGCCGGGGGGGCCTACAATGAGCAGTTCTTC
CAWSAGGAYNEQFF
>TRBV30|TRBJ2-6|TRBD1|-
TGTGCCTGGAACAGGGGTGGGGCCAACGTCCTGACTTTC
CAWNRGGANVLTF
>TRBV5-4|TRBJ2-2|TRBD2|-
TGTGCCAGCAGCTCACCGACTAGCGGGGGGATACCCGGGGAGCTGTTTTTT
CASSSPTSGGIPGELFF
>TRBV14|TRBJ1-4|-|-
TGTGCCAGCAGCCCATACAGTGCAACTAATGAAAAACTGTTTTTT
CASSPYSATNEKLFF
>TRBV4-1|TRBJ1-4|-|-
TGCGCCAGCAGCCAGGCCCCGTGGCGGTCTCCGAATGAAAAACTGTTTTTT
CASSQAPWRSPNEKLFF
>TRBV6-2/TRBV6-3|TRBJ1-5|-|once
TGTGCCAGCAGTTGGGTGGGGGGGGCTCAGCCCCAGCATTTT
CASSWVGGAQPQHF
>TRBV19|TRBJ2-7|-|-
TGTGCCAGTAGTACAAACATTGGGGGCTCCGAGCAGTACTTC
CASSTNIGGSEQYF
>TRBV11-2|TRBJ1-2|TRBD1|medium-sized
TGTGCCAGCAGCTCCGGGACAGACACTATGATAGGCTACACCTTC
CASSSGTDTMIGYTF
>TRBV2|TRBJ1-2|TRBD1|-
TGTGCCGGGGGACAGGGAGAGAACTATGGCTACACCTTC
CAGGQGENYGYTF
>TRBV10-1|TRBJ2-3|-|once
TGCGCCAGCAGTGGGGTTTTAGGAGATACGCAGTATTTT
CASSGVLGDTQYF
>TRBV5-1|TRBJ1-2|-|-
TGCGCCAGCAGCCCGTCCGGGGAGCTACATGGCTACACCTTC
CASSPSGELHGYTF
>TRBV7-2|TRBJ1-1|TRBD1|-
TGTGCCAGCAGCTTAGTAGCCAGGGGGGAAGCTTTCTTT
CASSLVARGEAFF
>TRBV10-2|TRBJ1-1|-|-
TGCGCCAGCAGTGATTTAAGCATGAACACTGAAGCTTTCTTT
CASSDLSMNTEAFF